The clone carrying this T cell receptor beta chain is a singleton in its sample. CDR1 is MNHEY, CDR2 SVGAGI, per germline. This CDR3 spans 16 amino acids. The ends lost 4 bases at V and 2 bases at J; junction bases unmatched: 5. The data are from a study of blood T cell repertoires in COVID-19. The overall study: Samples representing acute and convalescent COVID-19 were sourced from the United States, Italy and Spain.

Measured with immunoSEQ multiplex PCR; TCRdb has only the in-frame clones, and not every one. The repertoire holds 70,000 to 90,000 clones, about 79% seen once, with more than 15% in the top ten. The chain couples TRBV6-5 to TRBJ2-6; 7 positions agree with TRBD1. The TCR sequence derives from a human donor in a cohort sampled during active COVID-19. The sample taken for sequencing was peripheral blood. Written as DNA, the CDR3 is TGTGCCAGCAGTTTGAACCAGGGGGCTGGGGCCAACGTCCTGACTTTC. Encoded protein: CASSLNQGAGANVLTF.